Included here is one TCR beta chain sequence, with context. The target of this receptor is not known. No per-base quality is available; no much larger clone lies one base away. This specimen comes from a study of vaccination effects on CD4 cells after COVID-19 (dated by TCRdb to between 2021 and 2024). Regarding the complete study: Post-vaccine samples across the study were collected a median of 72 days after the second dose, with a range of 14 to 241. In the study, cultures from other donors were sequenced using the Oncomine TCR Beta short-read assay on an Illumina iSeq 100. Altogether, approximately 10 COVID-19 convalescent patients and a few SARS-CoV-2-naive healthy vaccine recipients made up the full study. The study compared SARS-CoV-2 spike-specific CD4+ TCR repertoires before and after mRNA vaccination in COVID-19 convalescent patients and infection-naive vaccine recipients.

In the ViraFEST assay, PBMC were stimulated with viral peptide pools, and TCR sequencing was then used to find antigen-specific CD4+ T cell clonotypes based on their expansion. After around eleven days of culture, CD4+ T cells were isolated with the EasySep CD4+ T cell isolation kit. Each participant got two doses of an mRNA SARS-CoV-2 vaccine, either BNT162b2 or mRNA-1273. Healthy vaccine recipients had no prior SARS-CoV-2 infection, confirmed by negative nucleocapsid antibodies before and after vaccination. Approximately 2 million PBMC per well were cultured in IMDM with around 5.3% human AB serum, about 9.4 IU/ml IL-2 and gentamicin, plus 10 ug/ml peptides. On days 3 and 7, half of the culture medium was replaced with fresh IL-2-containing medium. Unless noted otherwise, every peptide stimulation condition was grown in triplicate wells. PBMC were separated from whole blood using Ficoll-Paque Plus gradient centrifugation and were then either cryopreserved at -140C or used fresh. The overlapping peptide pools covered the spike proteins of SARS-CoV-2 and of the common cold coronaviruses HCoV-NL63, HCoV-OC43 and HCoV-229E. Genomic DNA was extracted from cultured CD4+ T cells with the QIAamp micro DNA kit.

The library was produced with the immunoSEQ multiplex PCR assay. DNA from the cultured and isolated CD4+ T cells underwent TCR beta CDR3 sequencing. In the authors' own workflow: Non-productive TCR sequences were removed, reads were trimmed to the CDR3 region, and CDR3s of at least 7 amino acids were retained. Antigen-specific clonotypes were identified using the MANAFEST web app by comparison of expansion in peptide wells against reference cultures. To be called positive, a clone needed expansion at FDR<0.05 compared with the reference and with all other wells, an odds ratio greater than 5, and a frequency greater than 0.1% in two replicate wells. Clonotypes significantly expanded in SARS-CoV-2 spike wells and in at least one common cold coronavirus spike condition were defined as cross-reactive. CDR3 similarity was assessed by Levenshtein distance with the stringdist R package, and unrooted trees were built with ape in R 3.6.1. TCRdb stores this immuneACCESS table with in-frame sequences only. Part of the clones is absent; in the studies checked, under half of the shortfall reflects unresolved V genes, and no reason is known for the rest. V and J calls and clone size are copied from that table; D and trimming were computed from the DNA. The sample records tens of thousands of clones, less than 75% of which are singletons. The ten largest clones add up to 7.8% of the sample.

Here is what the overall study found, with its caveats: Only a small number of convalescent patients were included, and no early post-infection timepoints were available, which limited the study. At late post-vaccination timepoints, both infection-induced and vaccine-induced clones showed marked clonal contraction, consistent with waning T cell responses. Among healthy vaccine recipients, nearly all vaccine-induced clones were SARS-CoV-2 mono-reactive, and only 1 of 255 was cross-reactive with common cold coronaviruses.

The material was CD4+ T cells from PBMCs cultured with SARS-CoV-2 spike peptides, obtained after COVID-19 vaccination. The cell subset or site label, read with the paper, signifies: SARS-CoV-2 spike overlapping peptide pool stimulation. This clonotype was sampled from a human donor who received a COVID-19 vaccine.

The DNA sequence is TGTGCCAGCAGCCCCTCCCCCGCGGACAATGAGCAGTTCTTC. Translated, this gives CASSPSPADNEQFF. This chain is built from TRBV6-4 and TRBJ2-1, with the D gene call left open. For CDR1 and CDR2, the germline V gene lists MRHNA and SNTAGT. The V end loses 6 bases and the J end loses 5 bases, and a stretch of 14 bases separates them. Taken from cysteine to phenylalanine, the CDR3 has 14 residues. Of all the DNA, just the CDR3 is kept, 42 bases in frame from base 1.